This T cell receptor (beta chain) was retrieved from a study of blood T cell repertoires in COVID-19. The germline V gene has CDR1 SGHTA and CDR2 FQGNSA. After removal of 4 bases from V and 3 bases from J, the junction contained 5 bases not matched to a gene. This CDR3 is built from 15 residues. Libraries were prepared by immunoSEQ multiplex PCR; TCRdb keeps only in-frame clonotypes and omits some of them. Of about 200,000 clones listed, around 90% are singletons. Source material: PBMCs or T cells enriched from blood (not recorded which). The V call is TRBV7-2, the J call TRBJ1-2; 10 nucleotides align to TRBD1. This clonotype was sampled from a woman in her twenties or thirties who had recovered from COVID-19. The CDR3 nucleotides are TGTGCCAGCAGCTCCGACAGGGGGCGATACTATGGCTACACCTTC. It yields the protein CASSSDRGRYYGYTF. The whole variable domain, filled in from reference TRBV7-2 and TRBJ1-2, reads GAGVSQSPSNKVTEKGKDVELRCDPISGHTALYWYRQSLGQGLEFLIYFQGNSAPDKSGLPSDRFSAERTGGSVSTLTIQRTQQEDSAVYLCASSSDRGRYYGYTFGSGTRLTVV.